These 20 T cell receptor beta chains were all obtained from the same sample, sequenced in a study of identical twins. TCRdb reprocessed the 5' RACE reads via MiXCR and lists one record per CDR3 protein. This sample yields 690,000 or so distinct CDR3 sequences, of which around 6.1% are seen a single time; around 2% belongs to the top ten. Sequencing was carried out using naive T cells sorted from blood. The receptors derive from a man younger than 35 in good health.

Ten or more counts support this clonotype. The genes are TRBV12-3 or TRBV12-4 and TRBJ2-2, with D tentatively TRBD2 (7 bases). V was cut by 4 bases and J by 4 bases, with 10 bases left in between. The CDR3 extends over 14 amino acids. CDR3 sequence (DNA): TGTGCCAGCAGTTCCGGGGGGCCCACCGGGGAGCTGTTTTTT. This translates into CASSSGGPTGELFF.

The sample holds many counts of this clonotype. CDR3 protein: CASSITRPSYNEQFF. CDR3 in DNA: TGCGCCAGCAGCATTACTCGACCTTCTTACAATGAGCAGTTCTTC. V gene TRBV5-1 combines with J gene TRBJ2-1; D uncertain. Trimming left V 4 bases short and J 4 bases short, with 15 bases between. Germline values: CDR1 SGHRS, CDR2 YFSETQ. This CDR3 spans 15 amino acids.

This clonotype showed up many times. V gene TRBV24-1 combines with J gene TRBJ2-2, with TRBD1 matching 10 bases. V trimming: 3 bases; J trimming: 6 bases; junction bases outside the gene matches: 0. The germline V gene encodes CDR1 KGHDR and CDR2 SFDVKD. CDR3 length: 14 residues. The CDR3 region has the DNA TGTGCCACCAGTGATGGACAGGGGGCCGGGGAGCTGTTTTTT. Translated, it gives CATSDGQGAGELFF.

This clonotype was found a few times. J is TRBJ2-3 and V is TRBV19; no clear D. The CDR3 is made up of 14 amino acids. With 6 bases removed from V and 3 bases from J, the gap between germline ends came to 13 bases. Germline CDR1 LNHDA, CDR2 SQIVND (reference sequence). The CDR3 here is CASSEMGWTDTQYF. CDR3 DNA: TGTGCCAGTAGCGAGATGGGATGGACAGATACGCAGTATTTT.

This clonotype was seen ten or more times. The gene calls are TRBV15 and TRBJ2-1; D is perhaps TRBD1 or TRBD2 (6 bases each). The CDR3 is 12 residues long. Trimming pared 5 bases from V and 12 bases from J, leaving 14 bases between. In germline, CDR1 is LNHNV, CDR2 YYDKDF (reference sequence). CDR3 coding DNA: TGTGCCACCAGCTCTCTCGGAGGGGGGCAGTTCTTC. As protein: CATSSLGGGQFF.

This clonotype has a count of ten or more. V usage is TRBV4-2 and J usage is TRBJ1-2; D unresolved. CDR1 and CDR2 from the germline V gene are LGHNA and YNFKEQ. The germline V and J ends were trimmed by 0 bases and 4 bases, with 18 bases remaining between them. The CDR3 is 17 amino acids. The CDR3 here is CASSQEGRWGRGYGYTF. The CDR3 bases are TGTGCCAGCAGCCAAGAGGGCCGTTGGGGTCGGGGCTATGGCTACACCTTC.

This clonotype came up a few times. The V gene is TRBV5-1, the J gene TRBJ2-1; D gene unclear. The CDR3 has 15 residues. Germline V gene sequence: CDR1 SGHRS, CDR2 YFSETQ. Trimming took 2 bases from V and 7 from J, leaving 16 bases between them. The CDR3 DNA reads as TGCGCCAGCAGCTTAGTTGTAGTGGATTTGAATGAGCAGTTCTTC. Translation gives CASSLVVVDLNEQFF.

This clonotype was found a few times. This chain links TRBV3-1 with TRBJ2-2, with 9 bases aligning to TRBD2. V dropped 0 bases and J dropped 4; count of bases not matched to a gene: 6. CDR3 length: 17 amino acids. CDR1 is LGHDT, CDR2 YNNKEL, per germline (reference sequence). The chain's CDR3 is CASSQDLGLARTGELFF. CDR3 sequence (DNA): TGTGCCAGCAGCCAAGATTTGGGACTAGCTCGCACCGGGGAGCTGTTTTTT. Based on the CDR3 plus reference TRBV3-1 and TRBJ2-2, the full variable domain is DTAVSQTPKYLVTQMGNDKSIKCEQNLGHDTMYWYKQDSKKFLKIMFSYNNKELIINETVPNRFSPKSPDKAHLNLHINSLELGDSAVYFCASSQDLGLARTGELFFGEGSRLTVL.

J is TRBJ2-5 and V is TRBV5-1, with D hard to call. The V gene's germline CDR1 is SGHRS and CDR2 YFSETQ. The germline V and J ends were trimmed by 5 bases and 2 bases, with 7 bases remaining between them. The CDR3 has 12 residues. CDR3 amino acids: CASSRMQETQYF. CDR3 DNA sequence: TGCGCCAGCAGTCGGATGCAAGAGACCCAGTACTTC.

J is TRBJ2-4 and V is TRBV11-1; D may be TRBD2 (5 bases). CDR3 length: 18 residues. Germline CDR1 and CDR2: SGHAT and FQDESV (reference sequence). V lost 5 bases, J lost 7 bases, and 27 bases lay in between. This CDR3 is CASSQPMAGSRLRNIQYF. CDR3 DNA sequence: TGTGCCAGCAGCCAACCTATGGCGGGCTCGAGGCTTCGGAACATTCAGTACTTC.

This clonotype was found a few times. This chain joins TRBV4-3 and TRBJ2-7; 14 bases match TRBD2. The germline V gene encodes CDR1 LGHNA and CDR2 YSLEER. This CDR3 region has 15 residues. V dropped 4 bases and J dropped 7; count of bases not matched to a gene: 6. CDR3 residues: CASSRGLAGDREQYF. The CDR3 nucleotides read TGCGCCAGCAGCCGGGGACTAGCGGGAGATCGGGAGCAGTACTTC.

This clonotype was counted many times. One end of the junction does not line up with germline, which may come from a read error. The J gene is TRBJ2-1, the V gene TRBV14; D is possibly TRBD2 (6 bases). This CDR3 has 13 residues. Germline CDR1 reads SGHDN; CDR2 reads FVKESK. The CDR3 DNA is TGTGCCAGCAGCCAAGTCTTGGGTGGGGACTGGGTCTTC. This sequence encodes CASSQVLGGDWVF.

This clonotype was counted only a few times. The chain employs TRBV6-5 and TRBJ2-2; maybe TRBD2 (6 bases). The germline V gene has CDR1 MNHEY and CDR2 SVGAGI. CDR3 length: 16 amino acids. Trimming stripped 2 bases from V and 5 bases from J, with 15 bases between. The chain's CDR3 is CASSYLGGPGTGELFF. In nucleotides, the CDR3 is TGTGCCAGCAGTTACCTCGGAGGGCCGGGAACCGGGGAGCTGTTTTTT.

The J gene is TRBJ2-1, the V gene TRBV24-1; weak D call: TRBD2 (5 bases). V lost 9 bases to trimming and J lost 0 bases, with 11 bases between them. CDR1 is KGHDR and CDR2 is SFDVKD in the germline V gene. This CDR3 has 14 amino acids. DNA of the CDR3: TGTGCCACCTCAGGAGCGGACTCCTACAATGAGCAGTTCTTC. Translated: CATSGADSYNEQFF.

This clonotype was observed at least ten times. V and J are TRBV5-1 and TRBJ1-2; a weak D match, TRBD1 (6 bases). V dropped 4 bases and J dropped 8 bases, with 15 bases sitting between them. This CDR3 is built from 13 residues. Germline V gives CDR1 SGHRS, CDR2 YFSETQ. The CDR3, as DNA: TGCGCCAGCAGCGGGACTTGGACAGAGGGCTACACCTTC. It is translated as CASSGTWTEGYTF.

The chain couples TRBV3-1 to TRBJ2-7; 9 bases match TRBD2. Germline V CDR1 and CDR2: LGHDT, YNNKEL (reference sequence). Trimming cost V 1 base and J 3 bases; bases outside gene matches: 7. The CDR3 length is 16 residues. CDR3 region: CASSQVGHSGSYEQYF. DNA of the CDR3: TGTGCCAGCAGCCAAGTTGGGCATAGCGGGAGCTACGAGCAGTACTTC.

This clonotype was seen only a few times. The CDR3 region has the DNA TGTGCCTGGAGTCTCAGGGCGGACACTGAAGCTTTCTTT. Translating gives CAWSLRADTEAFF. J is TRBJ1-1 and V is TRBV30, with D perhaps matching TRBD1 (5 bases). In germline, CDR1 is GTSNPN, CDR2 SVGIG (reference sequence). There are 13 residues in the CDR3. V was pared by 2 bases and J by 3 bases, with 10 bases between.

The table lists this clonotype with many counts. The J gene is TRBJ2-1, the V gene TRBV12-3 or TRBV12-4; possibly TRBD1 or TRBD2 for D (5 bases each). Trimming removed 1 base at V and 7 bases at J, with 11 bases between. The CDR3 runs 14 residues. In nucleotides, the CDR3 is TGTGCCAGCAGTTTAGGGTCAGGGAGAAATGAGCAGTTCTTC. It codes for CASSLGSGRNEQFF.

In this sample, this clonotype turned up many times. The CDR3: CASSFWGKGDNEQFF. DNA for the CDR3: TGTGCCAGCAGTTTTTGGGGTAAAGGGGACAATGAGCAGTTCTTC. The rearrangement joins TRBV12-3 or TRBV12-4 to TRBJ2-1; D might be TRBD1 (5 bases). The CDR3 is 15 amino acids. The V end was cut by 3 bases, the J end by 5 bases, with 14 bases between.

This clonotype was counted at least ten times. The chain uses TRBV12-3 or TRBV12-4 and TRBJ2-4; tentative D call: TRBD2 (5 bases). V was clipped by 3 bases and J by 6 bases, with 6 bases between them. The CDR3 totals 12 residues. The chain's CDR3 is CASSFGGNIQYF. The CDR3 nucleotides are TGTGCCAGCAGTTTCGGAGGAAACATTCAGTACTTC.